These 31 T cell receptor beta chains originate from one sample sequenced in a study of T-cell memory formation after mild COVID-19. TCRdb analysed the 5' RACE reads with MiXCR anew, one entry per CDR3 protein. The sample shows roughly 280,000 distinct CDR3 sequences, approximately 7.6% of them seen only once. The sequencing sample was made of PBMCs or a T cell subset sorted from them (not recorded which). The receptors originated from a man between 18 and 35 years old who had mild COVID-19 (a few samples of this study predate the infection). Cell type and time point are not known.

J is TRBJ2-7 and V is TRBV5-5, with D perhaps TRBD1 (6 bases). The V end lost 6 bases, the J end lost 3 bases, and 10 bases lay between the germline ends. The germline V gene encodes CDR1 SGHKS and CDR2 YYEKEE (reference sequence). CDR3 length: 12 amino acids. In nucleotides, the CDR3 is TGTGCCAGCACCCCGGACAGCTACGAGCAGTACTTC. This translates into CASTPDSYEQYF.

This clonotype was seen at least ten times. The chain carries TRBV7-2 and TRBJ2-5, with a tentative D call TRBD2 (7 bases). The germline V gene encodes CDR1 SGHTA and CDR2 FQGNSA. The CDR3 totals 14 residues. Trimming stripped 0 bases from V and 7 bases from J, with 12 bases between. CDR3 region: CASSLAGGRGTQYF. CDR3 nucleotides: TGTGCCAGCAGCTTAGCGGGGGGGCGGGGGACCCAGTACTTC.

This clonotype was seen only a few times. The chain combines TRBV5-1 with TRBJ1-1; TRBD1 might be the D (5 bases). V was trimmed by 2 bases and J by 1 base, leaving 9 bases between them. Germline loops: CDR1 SGHRS, CDR2 YFSETQ. The CDR3 length is 14 residues. This chain's CDR3 is CASSFRVSNTEAFF. CDR3 bases: TGCGCCAGCAGCTTCAGGGTTTCGAACACTGAAGCTTTCTTT.

This chain links TRBV24-1 with TRBJ2-5, with TRBD1 identical over 8 bases. The V gene end was trimmed by 4 bases and the J gene end by 0 bases; junction bases not matched to a gene: 15. Per the germline V gene, CDR1 is KGHDR and CDR2 is SFDVKD. The CDR3 covers 19 residues. CDR3 residues: CATSDPGGLATPDQETQYF. CDR3 nucleotide sequence: TGTGCCACCAGTGACCCAGGGGGCTTAGCGACGCCCGACCAAGAGACCCAGTACTTC.

This clonotype was counted between two and nine times. The chain is built from TRBV7-9 and TRBJ2-1; the match to TRBD1 covers 9 bases. The germline CDR1 and CDR2 sequences are SEHNR and FQNEAQ (reference sequence). The CDR3 loop spans 15 amino acids. Trimming cost V 4 bases and J 2 bases; bases outside gene matches: 3. The CDR3 nucleotides read TGTGCCAGCAGCTCCAGGACAGGGGCCTACAATGAGCAGTTCTTC. Protein product: CASSSRTGAYNEQFF.

This clonotype was observed a handful of times. The chain is built from TRBV10-3 and TRBJ1-1; D remains ambiguous. Trimming left V 6 bases short and J 3 bases short, with 11 bases between. Looked up from germline, CDR1 is ENHRY and CDR2 is SYGVKD. There are 13 residues in the CDR3. The CDR3 is CAISDTRDTEAFF. CDR3 bases: TGTGCCATCAGCGACACTCGCGACACTGAAGCTTTCTTT.

This clonotype was detected many times. This sequence joins TRBV7-2 and TRBJ2-5, with D possibly called TRBD1 or TRBD2 (5 bases each). The CDR3 runs 14 residues. Germline values: CDR1 SGHTA, CDR2 FQGNSA. V shed 7 bases and J shed 9 bases, with 21 bases lying between them. In DNA, the CDR3 is TGTGCCAGCACCTCCCGGGGCGCGCGGACTTCCCAGTACTTC. Encoded protein: CASTSRGARTSQYF.

The sample holds a few counts of this clonotype. The V gene is TRBV24-1, the J gene TRBJ2-5; D tentatively fits TRBD1 or TRBD2 (5 bases each). Germline V lookup: CDR1 KGHDR, CDR2 SFDVKD. The CDR3 has 13 residues. V shed 5 bases and J shed 1 base, with 7 bases lying between them. CDR3 sequence (DNA): TGTGCCACCAGTGTTGGGGGCCAAGAGACCCAGTACTTC. Encoded protein: CATSVGGQETQYF.

Many counts were recorded for this clonotype. This chain joins TRBV7-2 and TRBJ2-5; no reliable D call. CDR3 size: 13 residues. Germline V lookup: CDR1 SGHTA, CDR2 FQGNSA. Trimming removed 3 bases from V and 5 bases from J, with 10 bases in between. This CDR3 is CASSFRNFETQYF. DNA of the CDR3: TGTGCCAGCAGCTTCAGGAATTTTGAGACCCAGTACTTC.

This clonotype was seen a few times. The chain uses TRBV11-3 and TRBJ2-5; TRBD1 agrees at 8 bases. The CDR3 spans 15 residues. Trimming cost V 5 bases and J 0 bases; bases outside gene matches: 5. Germline assignment: CDR1 SGHNT and CDR2 YENEEA. As DNA, the CDR3 is TGTGCCAGCAGCCTCGGACAGGGACACCAAGAGACCCAGTACTTC. Residues: CASSLGQGHQETQYF. Full variable domain (remainder filled in from reference TRBV11-3 and TRBJ2-5): EAGVVQSPRYKIIEKKQPVAFWCNPISGHNTLYWYLQNLGQGPELLIRYENEEAVDDSQLPKDRFSAERLKGVDSTLKIQPAELGDSAVYLCASSLGQGHQETQYFGPGTRLLVL.

This clonotype appeared many times. The rearrangement links TRBV12-3 or TRBV12-4 to TRBJ1-5; TRBD1 might be the D (5 bases). With 2 bases removed from V and 8 bases from J, the gap between germline ends came to 10 bases. The CDR3 is made up of 13 amino acids. CDR3 protein: CASSLRGREPQHF. CDR3 DNA sequence: TGTGCCAGCAGTTTAAGGGGAAGGGAGCCCCAGCATTTT.

This clonotype was counted only a few times. The chain joins TRBV11-2 to TRBJ2-7, with D tentatively TRBD1 (5 bases). V dropped 1 base and J dropped 5 bases, with 12 bases sitting between them. The CDR3 has 14 residues. Germline-derived CDR1 and CDR2 are SGHAT and FQNNGV. CDR3 residues: CASSLGAGPHEQYV. For the CDR3, the DNA is TGTGCCAGCAGCTTAGGGGCAGGGCCTCACGAGCAGTACGTC.

This clonotype was detected only a few times. The rearrangement uses TRBV28 and TRBJ2-2; D is uncertain. The CDR3 covers 15 residues. Trimming left V 6 bases short and J 0 bases short, with 11 bases between. Germline V gene data show CDR1 as MDHEN and CDR2 as SYDVKM. The CDR3 bases are TGTGCCAGCAGCCTTCCCGGACCGAACACCGGGGAGCTGTTTTTT. Translated: CASSLPGPNTGELFF.

This clonotype was counted between two and nine times. This chain uses TRBV6-5 with TRBJ2-7; the D gene is possibly TRBD1 (6 bases). Trimming stripped 2 bases from V and 2 bases from J, with 7 bases between. The CDR3 runs to 13 residues. The germline CDR1 and CDR2 sequences are MNHEY and SVGAGI. The DNA of the CDR3 is TGTGCCAGCAGTTACGACAGGACCTACGAGCAGTACTTC. It codes for CASSYDRTYEQYF.

The rearrangement uses TRBV5-1 and TRBJ2-1; D remains ambiguous. The ends were cut back, 3 bases at V and 12 bases at J, with 13 bases in the middle. CDR1 and CDR2 (germline): SGHRS, YFSETQ. The CDR3 sequence is 12 residues long. The CDR3 coding sequence is TGCGCCAGCAGCTCCTCTAGAATAGCGCAGTTCTTC. Its protein product is CASSSSRIAQFF.

The J gene is TRBJ1-1, the V gene TRBV19; D is perhaps TRBD1 (6 bases). With 10 bases removed from V and 4 bases from J, the gap between germline ends came to 13 bases. CDR1 LNHDA and CDR2 SQIVND come from the germline V gene (reference sequence). This CDR3 comprises 12 residues. CDR3: CATGGLGTEAFF. Here the CDR3 DNA reads TGTGCCACCGGGGGGCTCGGCACTGAAGCTTTCTTT.

In this sample, this clonotype turned up a few times. This chain joins TRBV11-2 and TRBJ2-2, with D tentatively TRBD1 (6 bases). Per germline, CDR1 SGHAT and CDR2 FQNNGV. Trimming shortened V by 5 bases and J by 6 bases, and 16 bases separated the two germline ends. This CDR3 has 15 residues. CDR3 in DNA: TGTGCCAGCAGCACCACCACACAGGGAGCCGGGGAGCTGTTTTTT. Amino acid sequence: CASSTTTQGAGELFF.

This clonotype occurred many times. The chain recombines TRBV27 with TRBJ2-7; no clear D gene. The CDR3 extends over 13 amino acids. V was shortened by 8 bases and J by 4 bases, with 15 bases between the two germline ends. Per germline, CDR1 MNHEY and CDR2 SMNVEV (reference sequence). Here the CDR3 DNA reads TGTGCCAGCTCCGGTGGCTCCACTTACGAGCAGTACTTC. It is translated as CASSGGSTYEQYF.

This clonotype was observed a handful of times. The chain uses TRBV7-3 and TRBJ1-5; no firm D call. V was cut by 5 bases and J by 7 bases, with 18 bases left in between. CDR1 and CDR2 (germline): SGHTA, FQGTGA. The CDR3 length is 15 residues. The CDR3 DNA reads TGTGCCAGCAGCCCCGGACGCGGAGTAGGGCAGCCCCAGCATTTT. It specifies CASSPGRGVGQPQHF.

The sample holds a few counts of this clonotype. V is TRBV20-1 and J is TRBJ2-2; tentative D call: TRBD1 (5 bases). The germline V gene has CDR1 DFQATT and CDR2 SNEGSKA (reference sequence). V shed 0 bases and J shed 0 bases, with 8 bases lying between them. The CDR3 runs 15 residues. CDR3 sequence (DNA): TGCAGTGCTAGAGAACCCAGGGCGAACACCGGGGAGCTGTTTTTT. Translation: CSAREPRANTGELFF.

Here the CDR3 DNA reads TGTGCCATCAATCCCCGACAGGGCGAGACGCAGTATTTT. Protein sequence: CAINPRQGETQYF. The genes are TRBV10-3 and TRBJ2-3, with TRBD1 matching 7 bases. The J segment lost 9 bases and the V segment lost 7 bases, leaving 10 bases of the junction unmatched. The germline CDR1 and CDR2 sequences are ENHRY and SYGVKD. This CDR3 has 13 amino acids.

This clonotype has at least ten counts. The chain links TRBV7-9 to TRBJ1-1; D perhaps matches TRBD1 (6 bases). Trimming took off 5 bases at V and 0 bases at J, with 13 bases between the two ends. The length of the CDR3 is 15 residues. CDR1 and CDR2 from the germline V gene are SEHNR and FQNEAQ (reference sequence). CDR3 loop: CASSLMGGLNTEAFF. CDR3 nucleotide sequence: TGTGCCAGCAGCCTTATGGGGGGGCTGAACACTGAAGCTTTCTTT.

This clonotype showed up just a few times. This chain joins TRBV4-1 and TRBJ2-1, with 9 bases lining up with TRBD2. Unmatched junction bases numbered 9, after V lost 1 base and J lost 8 bases. The CDR3 has 16 amino acids. The V gene's germline CDR1 is MGHRA and CDR2 YSYEKL. The CDR3 coding sequence is TGCGCCAGCAGCCAAGTGGTGGCGGGGGGGCCCTATGAGCAGTTCTTC. This gives the protein CASSQVVAGGPYEQFF.

The CDR3 DNA is TGTGCCAGCTCGGCTAACGACGAGCAGTACGTC. Translated: CASSANDEQYV. This chain uses TRBV18 with TRBJ2-7; no clear D gene. The V gene's germline CDR1 is KGHSH and CDR2 LQKENI. This CDR3 has 11 residues. The V and J ends lost 6 bases and 5 bases respectively, with 8 bases between them.

The sample holds a few counts of this clonotype. The V call is TRBV5-4, the J call TRBJ2-7; 7 bases line up with TRBD2. This CDR3 has 15 amino acids. Germline V gene data show CDR1 as SGHNT and CDR2 as YYREEE (reference sequence). The junction had 5 bases not matched to a gene; V was cut back by 2 bases and J by 0 bases. In DNA, the CDR3 is TGTGCCAGCAGCTTTGGGCGGGGGAGCTCCTACGAGCAGTACGTC. It is translated as CASSFGRGSSYEQYV.

This clonotype has only a few counts. The rearrangement links TRBV5-1 to TRBJ2-1; D is ambiguous. This CDR3 has 12 residues. Per the germline V gene, CDR1 is SGHRS and CDR2 is YFSETQ. V was shortened by 0 bases and J by 9 bases, with 7 bases between the two germline ends. In DNA, the CDR3 is TGCGCCAGCAGCTTGGACAGTGGTGAGCAGTTCTTC. Translation gives CASSLDSGEQFF. The whole variable domain, remainder taken from reference TRBV5-1 and TRBJ2-1, is KAGVTQTPRYLIKTRGQQVTLSCSPISGHRSVSWYQQTPGQGLQFLFEYFSETQRNKGNFPGRFSGRQFSNSRSEMNVSTLELGDSALYLCASSLDSGEQFFGPGTRLTVL.

This clonotype was counted many times. This chain's CDR3 is CSARRVAGGQYEQYF. DNA of the CDR3: TGCAGTGCTAGGCGAGTAGCGGGGGGGCAATACGAGCAGTACTTC. V and J are TRBV20-1 and TRBJ2-7; 11 nucleotides align to TRBD2. There are 15 residues in the CDR3. V shed 3 bases and J 4 bases; nucleotides not matched to a gene: 8. Germline-derived CDR1 and CDR2 are DFQATT and SNEGSKA (reference sequence).

This clonotype turned up a few times. The chain combines TRBV6-6 with TRBJ2-3; TRBD2 matches 12 bases. Germline CDR1 and CDR2: MNHNY and SVGAGI (reference sequence). The V segment lost 4 bases and the J segment 5 bases; nucleotides outside the gene matches: 4. The CDR3 is 15 residues long. The CDR3 DNA reads TGTGCCAGCAGTTGGGGACTAGCGGGTGGAGATACGCAGTATTTT. This encodes CASSWGLAGGDTQYF.

The rearrangement uses TRBV20-1 and TRBJ2-3; the D gene is possibly TRBD2 (6 bases). Trimming removed 5 bases from V and 4 bases from J, with 16 bases in between. There are 14 residues in the CDR3. Germline V gene lookup returns CDR1 DFQATT and CDR2 SNEGSKA (reference sequence). As DNA, the CDR3 is TGCAGTGCTTTCGACTCGCGGGGCGCAGATACGCAGTATTTT. Translating it yields CSAFDSRGADTQYF.

This clonotype came up a few times. The rearrangement joins TRBV5-5 to TRBJ1-5, with 8 nucleotides matching TRBD1. V was pared by 3 bases and J by 3 bases, with 2 bases of the junction left unmatched. The CDR3 is 14 amino acids. Germline V gives CDR1 SGHKS, CDR2 YYEKEE (reference sequence). The CDR3 loop is CASSWTGINQPQHF. The CDR3 nucleotides read TGTGCCAGCAGCTGGACAGGGATCAATCAGCCCCAGCATTTT.

There are many counts of this clonotype. J is TRBJ1-2 and V is TRBV30; TRBD1 agrees at 8 bases. The V and J ends lost 4 bases and 7 bases, in that order; junction bases with no gene match: 8. The CDR3 covers 13 residues. Germline lookup yields CDR1 GTSNPN and CDR2 SVGIG (reference sequence). The CDR3 loop reads CAWKRDRPGGYTF. CDR3 nucleotide sequence: TGTGCCTGGAAAAGGGACAGGCCAGGTGGCTACACCTTC.